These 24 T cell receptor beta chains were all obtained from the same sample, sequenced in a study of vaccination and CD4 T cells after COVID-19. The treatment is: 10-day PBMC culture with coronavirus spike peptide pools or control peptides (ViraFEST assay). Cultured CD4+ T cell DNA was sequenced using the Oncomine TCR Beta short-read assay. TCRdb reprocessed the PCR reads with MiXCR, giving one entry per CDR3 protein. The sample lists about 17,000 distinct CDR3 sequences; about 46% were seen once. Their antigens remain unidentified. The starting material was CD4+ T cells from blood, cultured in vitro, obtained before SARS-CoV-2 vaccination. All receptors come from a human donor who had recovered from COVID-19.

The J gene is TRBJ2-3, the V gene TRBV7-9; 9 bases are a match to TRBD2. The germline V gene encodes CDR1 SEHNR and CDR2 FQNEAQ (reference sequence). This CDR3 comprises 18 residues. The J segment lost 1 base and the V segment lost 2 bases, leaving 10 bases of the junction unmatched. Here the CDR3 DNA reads TGTGCCAGCAGCTTACCCCGTCGGTTAGCGGGGGGCACAGATACGCAGTATTTT. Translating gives CASSLPRRLAGGTDTQYF.

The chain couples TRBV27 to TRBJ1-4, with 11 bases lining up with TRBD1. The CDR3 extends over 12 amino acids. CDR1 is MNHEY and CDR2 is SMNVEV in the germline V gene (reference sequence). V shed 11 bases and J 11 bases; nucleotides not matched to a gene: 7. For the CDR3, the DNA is TGTGCCTCTCGGACAGGGGGCGGCAAACTGTTTTTT. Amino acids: CASRTGGGKLFF.

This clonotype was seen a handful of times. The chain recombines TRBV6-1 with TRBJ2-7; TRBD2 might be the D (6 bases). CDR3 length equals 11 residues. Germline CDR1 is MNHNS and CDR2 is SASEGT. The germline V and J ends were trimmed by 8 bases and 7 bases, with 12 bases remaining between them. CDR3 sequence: CASAGSGEQYF. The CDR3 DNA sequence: TGTGCCAGCGCGGGGAGTGGGGAGCAGTACTTC.

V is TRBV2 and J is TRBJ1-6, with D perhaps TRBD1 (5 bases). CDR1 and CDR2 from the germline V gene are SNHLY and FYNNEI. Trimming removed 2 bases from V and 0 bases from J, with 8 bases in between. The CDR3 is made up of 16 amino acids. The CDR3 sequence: CASSEQGSSYNSPLHF. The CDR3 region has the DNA TGTGCCAGCAGTGAACAGGGAAGCTCCTATAATTCACCCCTCCACTTT.

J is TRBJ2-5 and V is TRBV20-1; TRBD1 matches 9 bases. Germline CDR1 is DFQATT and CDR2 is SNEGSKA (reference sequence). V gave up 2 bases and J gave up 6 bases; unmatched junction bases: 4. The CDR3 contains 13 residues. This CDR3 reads CSARTGGDQTQYF. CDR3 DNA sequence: TGCAGTGCTAGAACAGGGGGCGACCAGACCCAGTACTTC.

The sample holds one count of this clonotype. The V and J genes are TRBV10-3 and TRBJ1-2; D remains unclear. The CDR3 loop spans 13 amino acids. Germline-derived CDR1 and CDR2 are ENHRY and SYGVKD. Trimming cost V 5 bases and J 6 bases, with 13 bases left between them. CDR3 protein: CAISSDVLDGYTF. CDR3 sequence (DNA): TGTGCCATCAGTTCCGACGTACTGGATGGCTACACCTTC.

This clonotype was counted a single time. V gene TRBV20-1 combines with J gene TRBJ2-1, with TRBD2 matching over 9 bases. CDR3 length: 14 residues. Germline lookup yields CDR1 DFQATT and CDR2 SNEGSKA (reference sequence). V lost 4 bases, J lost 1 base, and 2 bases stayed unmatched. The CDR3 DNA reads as TGCAGTGCTATAGCGGGAGAGTCCTACAATGAGCAGTTCTTC. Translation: CSAIAGESYNEQFF.

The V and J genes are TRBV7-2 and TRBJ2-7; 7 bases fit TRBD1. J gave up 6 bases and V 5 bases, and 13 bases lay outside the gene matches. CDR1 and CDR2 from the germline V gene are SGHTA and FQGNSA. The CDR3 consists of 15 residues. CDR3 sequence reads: CASSPRQGLSGEQYF. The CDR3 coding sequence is TGTGCCAGCAGCCCGAGACAGGGCCTCTCGGGCGAGCAGTACTTC.

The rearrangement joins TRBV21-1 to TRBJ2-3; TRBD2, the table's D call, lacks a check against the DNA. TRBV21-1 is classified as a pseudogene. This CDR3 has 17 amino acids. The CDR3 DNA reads TGTGCCAGCAGCAAAGGCTTAGCGGGAGAGTTAACAGATACGCAGTATTTT. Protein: CASSKGLAGELTDTQYF.

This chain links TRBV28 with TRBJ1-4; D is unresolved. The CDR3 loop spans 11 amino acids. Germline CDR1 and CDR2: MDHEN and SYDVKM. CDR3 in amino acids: CVSRHNEKLFF. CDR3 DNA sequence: TGTGTGAGCCGACACAATGAAAAACTGTTTTTT.

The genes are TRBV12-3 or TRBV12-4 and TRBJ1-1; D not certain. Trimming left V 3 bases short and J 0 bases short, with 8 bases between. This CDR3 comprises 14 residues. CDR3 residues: CASSFGRLNTEAFF. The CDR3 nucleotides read TGTGCCAGCAGTTTTGGCAGGTTGAACACTGAAGCTTTCTTT.

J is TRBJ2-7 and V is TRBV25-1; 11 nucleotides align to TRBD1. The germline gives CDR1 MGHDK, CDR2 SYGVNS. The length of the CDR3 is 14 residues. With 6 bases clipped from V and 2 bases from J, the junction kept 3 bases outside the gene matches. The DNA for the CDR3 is TGTGCCAGCAGGGGACAGGGGGGACCCTACGAGCAGTACTTC. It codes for CASRGQGGPYEQYF.

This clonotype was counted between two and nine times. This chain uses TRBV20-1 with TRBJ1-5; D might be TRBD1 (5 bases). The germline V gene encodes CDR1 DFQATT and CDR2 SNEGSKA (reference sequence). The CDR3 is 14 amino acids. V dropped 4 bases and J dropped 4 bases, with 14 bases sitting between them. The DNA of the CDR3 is TGCAGTGCTACAATACCGGGGCCTAATCAGCCCCAGCATTTT. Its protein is CSATIPGPNQPQHF.

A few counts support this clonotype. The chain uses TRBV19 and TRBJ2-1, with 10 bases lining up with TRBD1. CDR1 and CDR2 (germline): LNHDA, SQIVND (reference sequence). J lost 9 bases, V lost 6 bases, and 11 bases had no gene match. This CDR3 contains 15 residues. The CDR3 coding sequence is TGTGCCAGTAGCGAAGGGGGGACAGGGGTAACTGAGCAGTTCTTC. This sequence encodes CASSEGGTGVTEQFF.

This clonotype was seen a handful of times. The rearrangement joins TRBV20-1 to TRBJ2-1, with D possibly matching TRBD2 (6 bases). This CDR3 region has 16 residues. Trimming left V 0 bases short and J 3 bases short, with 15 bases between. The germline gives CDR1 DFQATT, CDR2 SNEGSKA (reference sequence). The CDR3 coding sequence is TGCAGTGCTAGAGAACCTTGGCGGGACGTCTACAATGAGCAGTTCTTC. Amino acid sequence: CSAREPWRDVYNEQFF.

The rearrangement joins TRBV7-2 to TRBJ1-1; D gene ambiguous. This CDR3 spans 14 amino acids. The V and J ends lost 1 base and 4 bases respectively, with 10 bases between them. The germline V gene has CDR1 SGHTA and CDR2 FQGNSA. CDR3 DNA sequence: TGTGCCAGCAGCTTAGTTTTACCGGGCACTGAAGCTTTCTTT. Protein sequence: CASSLVLPGTEAFF.

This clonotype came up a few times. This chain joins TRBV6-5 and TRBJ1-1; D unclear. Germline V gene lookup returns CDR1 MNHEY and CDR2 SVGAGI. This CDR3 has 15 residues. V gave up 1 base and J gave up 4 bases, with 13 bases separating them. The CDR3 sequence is CASSYFSGIGTEAFF. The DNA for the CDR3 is TGTGCCAGCAGTTACTTTTCGGGGATTGGCACTGAAGCTTTCTTT.

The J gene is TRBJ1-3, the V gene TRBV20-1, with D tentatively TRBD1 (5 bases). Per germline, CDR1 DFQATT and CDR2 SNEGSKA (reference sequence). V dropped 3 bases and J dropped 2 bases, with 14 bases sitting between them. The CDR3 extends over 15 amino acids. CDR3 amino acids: CSARGRGSPGNTIYF. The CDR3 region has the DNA TGCAGTGCTAGGGGGCGAGGGTCCCCTGGAAACACCATATATTTT.

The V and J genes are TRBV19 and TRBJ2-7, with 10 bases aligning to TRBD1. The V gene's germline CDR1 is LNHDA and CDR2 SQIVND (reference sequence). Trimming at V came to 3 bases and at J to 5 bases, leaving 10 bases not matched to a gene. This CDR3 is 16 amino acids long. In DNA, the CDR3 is TGTGCCAGTAGTATTCTCCCGGGACAGGGGCTCGACGAGCAGTACTTC. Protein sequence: CASSILPGQGLDEQYF.

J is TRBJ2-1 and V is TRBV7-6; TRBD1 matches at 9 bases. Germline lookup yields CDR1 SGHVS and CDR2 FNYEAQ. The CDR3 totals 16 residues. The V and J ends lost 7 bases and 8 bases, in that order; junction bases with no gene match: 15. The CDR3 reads CASTESGTGSLHEQFF. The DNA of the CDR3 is TGTGCCAGCACAGAATCCGGGACAGGGTCTCTGCATGAGCAGTTCTTC.

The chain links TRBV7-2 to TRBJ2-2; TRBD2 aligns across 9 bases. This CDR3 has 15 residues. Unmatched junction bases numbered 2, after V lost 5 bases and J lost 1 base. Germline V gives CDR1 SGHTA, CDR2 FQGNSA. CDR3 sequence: CASSGTSWNTGELFF. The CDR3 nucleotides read TGTGCCAGCAGCGGGACTAGCTGGAACACCGGGGAGCTGTTTTTT.

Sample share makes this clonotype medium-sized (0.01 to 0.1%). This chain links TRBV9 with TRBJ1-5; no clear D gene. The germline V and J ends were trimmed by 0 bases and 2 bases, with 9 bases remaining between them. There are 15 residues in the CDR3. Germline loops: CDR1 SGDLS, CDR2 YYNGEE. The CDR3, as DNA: TGTGCCAGCAGCGTAGGGGTTAGCGGCAATCAGCCCCAGCATTTT. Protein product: CASSVGVSGNQPQHF.

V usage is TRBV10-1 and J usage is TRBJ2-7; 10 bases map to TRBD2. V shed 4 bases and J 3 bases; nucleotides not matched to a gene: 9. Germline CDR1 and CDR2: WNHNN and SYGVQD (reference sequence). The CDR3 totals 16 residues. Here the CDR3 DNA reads TGCGCCAGCAGTGTAAAGGGACTAGCGTGGAACTACGAGCAGTACTTC. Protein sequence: CASSVKGLAWNYEQYF.

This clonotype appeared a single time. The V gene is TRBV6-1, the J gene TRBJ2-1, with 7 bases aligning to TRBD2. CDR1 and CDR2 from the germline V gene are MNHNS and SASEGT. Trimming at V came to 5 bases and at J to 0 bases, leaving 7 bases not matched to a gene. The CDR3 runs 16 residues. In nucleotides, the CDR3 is TGTGCCAGCAGTAAGACTAGCTCGGTCTCCTACAATGAGCAGTTCTTC. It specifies CASSKTSSVSYNEQFF.